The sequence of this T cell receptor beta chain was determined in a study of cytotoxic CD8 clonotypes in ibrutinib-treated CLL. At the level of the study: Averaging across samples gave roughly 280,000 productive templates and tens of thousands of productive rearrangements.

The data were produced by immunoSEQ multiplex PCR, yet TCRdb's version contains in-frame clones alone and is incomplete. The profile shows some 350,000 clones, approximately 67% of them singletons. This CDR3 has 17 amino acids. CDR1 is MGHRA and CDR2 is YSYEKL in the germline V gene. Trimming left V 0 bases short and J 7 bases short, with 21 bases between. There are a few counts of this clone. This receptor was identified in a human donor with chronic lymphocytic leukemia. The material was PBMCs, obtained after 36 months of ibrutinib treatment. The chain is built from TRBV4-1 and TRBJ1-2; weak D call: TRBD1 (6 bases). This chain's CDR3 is CASSQDLFRGGGSGYTF. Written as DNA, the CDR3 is TGCGCCAGCAGCCAAGATCTTTTTCGGGGCGGGGGCTCTGGCTACACCTTC.